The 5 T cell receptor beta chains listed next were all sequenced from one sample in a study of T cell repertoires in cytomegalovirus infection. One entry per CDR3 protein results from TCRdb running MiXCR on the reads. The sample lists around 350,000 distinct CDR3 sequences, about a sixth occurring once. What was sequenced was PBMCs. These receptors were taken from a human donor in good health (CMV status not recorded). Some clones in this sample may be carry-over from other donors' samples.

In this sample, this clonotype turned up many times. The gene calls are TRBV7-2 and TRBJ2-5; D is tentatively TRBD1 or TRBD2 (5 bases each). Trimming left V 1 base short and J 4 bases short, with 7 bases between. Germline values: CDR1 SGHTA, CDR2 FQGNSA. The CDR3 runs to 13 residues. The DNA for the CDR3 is TGTGCCAGCAGCTTAGGGGGACCAGAGACCCAGTACTTC. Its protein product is CASSLGGPETQYF.

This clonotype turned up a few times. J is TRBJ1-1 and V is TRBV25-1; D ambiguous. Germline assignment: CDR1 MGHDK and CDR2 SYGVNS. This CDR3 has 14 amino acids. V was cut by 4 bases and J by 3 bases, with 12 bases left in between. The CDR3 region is CASSVSLWDTEAFF. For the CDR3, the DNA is TGTGCCAGCAGTGTGAGTTTATGGGACACTGAAGCTTTCTTT.

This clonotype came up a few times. As DNA, the CDR3 is TGTGCCAGCAGCCAAGCTACAGAGGCCTATGGCTACACCTTC. It encodes CASSQATEAYGYTF. The chain uses TRBV4-2 and TRBJ1-2; D is unclear. CDR3 length: 14 residues. Trimming took 1 base from V and 4 from J, leaving 10 bases between them. The germline V gene has CDR1 LGHNA and CDR2 YNFKEQ.

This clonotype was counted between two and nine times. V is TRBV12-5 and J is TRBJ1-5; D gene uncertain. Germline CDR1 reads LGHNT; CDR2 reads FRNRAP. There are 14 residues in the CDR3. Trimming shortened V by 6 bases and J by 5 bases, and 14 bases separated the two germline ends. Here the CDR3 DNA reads TGTGCTAGTGGCCCGGGTCGCAGCGATCAGCCCCAGCATTTT. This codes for CASGPGRSDQPQHF.

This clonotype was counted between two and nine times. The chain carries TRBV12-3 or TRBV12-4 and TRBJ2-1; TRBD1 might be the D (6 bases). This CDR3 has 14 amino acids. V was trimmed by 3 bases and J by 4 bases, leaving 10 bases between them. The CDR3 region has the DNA TGTGCCAGCAGTTTGGCGCAGGGGTACAATGAGCAGTTCTTC. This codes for CASSLAQGYNEQFF.